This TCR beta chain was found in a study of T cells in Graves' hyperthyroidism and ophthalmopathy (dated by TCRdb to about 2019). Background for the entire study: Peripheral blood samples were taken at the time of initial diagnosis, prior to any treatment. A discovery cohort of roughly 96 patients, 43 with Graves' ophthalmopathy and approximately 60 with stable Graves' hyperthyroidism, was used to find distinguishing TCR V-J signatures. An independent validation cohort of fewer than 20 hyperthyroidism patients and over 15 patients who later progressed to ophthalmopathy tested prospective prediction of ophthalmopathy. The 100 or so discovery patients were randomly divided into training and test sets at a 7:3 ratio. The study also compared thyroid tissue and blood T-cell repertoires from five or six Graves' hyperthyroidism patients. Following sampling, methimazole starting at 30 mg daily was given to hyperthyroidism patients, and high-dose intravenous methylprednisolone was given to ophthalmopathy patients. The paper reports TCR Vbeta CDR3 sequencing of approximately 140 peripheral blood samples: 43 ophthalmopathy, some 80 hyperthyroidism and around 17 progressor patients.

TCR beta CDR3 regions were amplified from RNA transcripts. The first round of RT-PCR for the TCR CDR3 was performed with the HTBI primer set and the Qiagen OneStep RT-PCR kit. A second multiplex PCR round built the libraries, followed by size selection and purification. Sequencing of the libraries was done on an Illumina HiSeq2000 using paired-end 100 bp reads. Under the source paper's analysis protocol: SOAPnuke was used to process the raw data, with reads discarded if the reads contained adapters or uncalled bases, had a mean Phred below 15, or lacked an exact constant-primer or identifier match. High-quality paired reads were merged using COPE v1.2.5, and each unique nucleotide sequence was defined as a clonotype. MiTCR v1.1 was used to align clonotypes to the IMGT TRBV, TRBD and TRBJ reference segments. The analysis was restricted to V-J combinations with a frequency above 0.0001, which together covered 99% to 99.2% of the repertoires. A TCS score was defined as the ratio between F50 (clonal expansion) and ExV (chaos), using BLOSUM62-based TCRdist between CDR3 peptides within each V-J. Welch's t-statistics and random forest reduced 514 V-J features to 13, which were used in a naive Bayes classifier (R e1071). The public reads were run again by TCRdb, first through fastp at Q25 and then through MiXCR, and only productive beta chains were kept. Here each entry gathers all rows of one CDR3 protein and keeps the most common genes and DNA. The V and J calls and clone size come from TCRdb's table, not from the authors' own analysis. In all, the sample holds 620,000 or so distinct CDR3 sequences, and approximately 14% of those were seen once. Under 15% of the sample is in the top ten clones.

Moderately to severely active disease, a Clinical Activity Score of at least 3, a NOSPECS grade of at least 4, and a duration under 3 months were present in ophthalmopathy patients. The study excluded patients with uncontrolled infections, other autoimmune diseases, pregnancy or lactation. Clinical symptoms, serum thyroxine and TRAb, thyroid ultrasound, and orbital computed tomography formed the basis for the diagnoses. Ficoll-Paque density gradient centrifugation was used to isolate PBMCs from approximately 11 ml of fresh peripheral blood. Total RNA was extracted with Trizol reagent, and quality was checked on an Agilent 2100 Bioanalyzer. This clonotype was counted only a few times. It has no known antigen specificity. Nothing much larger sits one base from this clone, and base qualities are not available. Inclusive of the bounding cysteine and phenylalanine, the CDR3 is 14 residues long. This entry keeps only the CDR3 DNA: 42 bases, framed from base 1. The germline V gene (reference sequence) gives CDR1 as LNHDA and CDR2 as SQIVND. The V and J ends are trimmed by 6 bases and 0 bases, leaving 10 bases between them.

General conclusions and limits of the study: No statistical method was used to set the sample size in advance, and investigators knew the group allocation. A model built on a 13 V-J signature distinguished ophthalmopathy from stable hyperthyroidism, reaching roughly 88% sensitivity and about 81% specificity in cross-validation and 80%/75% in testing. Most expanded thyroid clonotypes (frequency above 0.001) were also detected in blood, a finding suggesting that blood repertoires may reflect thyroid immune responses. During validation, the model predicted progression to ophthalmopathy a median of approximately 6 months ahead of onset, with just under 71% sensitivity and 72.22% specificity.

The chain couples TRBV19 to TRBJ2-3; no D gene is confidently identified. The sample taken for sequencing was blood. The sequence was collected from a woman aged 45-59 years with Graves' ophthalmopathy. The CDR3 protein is CASRMELSTDTQYF. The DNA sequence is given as TGTGCCAGTAGGATGGAACTTAGCACAGATACGCAGTATTTT.